This is a list of T cell receptor beta chains from one sample in a study of blood T cell repertoires in COVID-19. Libraries were prepared by immunoSEQ multiplex PCR; TCRdb keeps only in-frame clonotypes and omits some of them. The sample contains almost 300,000 clones, around nine tenths of which appear only once. The sample was peripheral blood. Receptors were obtained from a man in his sixties or seventies with acute or convalescent COVID-19. CDR3s include the opening cysteine and the closing phenylalanine or tryptophan. Each record gives: V gene, D gene, J gene, clone size, CDR3 DNA, CDR3 protein. D genes are given only for firm matches. Some rows mark clone size as missing; the rest say once, few, many or name a class of expanded clone.

>TRBV5-1|NA|TRBJ1-3|NA
TGCGCCAGCAGCTACGACAGCAACACCATATATTTT
CASSYDSNTIYF
>TRBV20-1|TRBD1|TRBJ2-7|NA
TGCAGTGCTATTGATAGGACAGGGAACTACGAGCAGTACTTC
CSAIDRTGNYEQYF
>TRBV19|TRBD1|TRBJ2-1|NA
TGTGCCAGTAGTGCCGACAGGGGGAGGATCTACAATGAGCAGTTCTTC
CASSADRGRIYNEQFF
>TRBV28|TRBD2|TRBJ2-1|few
TGTGCCAGCAGTTCTATACAAGCGGGAGAACACAATGAGCAGTTCTTC
CASSSIQAGEHNEQFF
>TRBV7-2|NA|TRBJ1-5|NA
TGTGCCAGCAGCTCCACCTCCGGGAGGCAGCCCCAGCATTTT
CASSSTSGRQPQHF
>TRBV28|TRBD1|TRBJ1-2|NA
TGTGCAATAGCAGTCGGACAGGCCCTCTCTAACTATGGCTACACCTTC
CAIAVGQALSNYGYTF
>TRBV6-5|TRBD1|TRBJ2-7|once
TGTGCCAGCAGCCGCCGACAGGGGAGCTCCTACGAGCAGTACTTC
CASSRRQGSSYEQYF
>TRBV6-4|TRBD1|TRBJ2-3|once
TGTGCCAGCAGTGAACAGGGGGCAAGTCCAGATACGCAGTATTTT
CASSEQGASPDTQYF
>TRBV7-8|NA|TRBJ1-4|NA
TGTGCCAGCAGCTTAGTAAGGGGGGGGCGCGAAAAACTGTTTTTT
CASSLVRGGREKLFF
>TRBV6-5|NA|TRBJ1-1|NA
TGTGCCAGCAGTCAAACCACGGCGGGGAACACTGAAGCTTTCTTT
CASSQTTAGNTEAFF
>TRBV30|NA|TRBJ2-3|few
TGTGCCTGGAGTGCGGAGACAGATACGCAGTATTTT
CAWSAETDTQYF
>TRBV7-8|NA|TRBJ1-5|NA
TGTGCCAGCAGCCCTCGGACAGATAGCAATCAGCCCCAGCATTTT
CASSPRTDSNQPQHF
>TRBV7-2|NA|TRBJ2-1|NA
TGTGCCAGCAGCTTAGAGTTCGGGGAGCAGTTCTTC
CASSLEFGEQFF
>TRBV21-1|NA|TRBJ2-4|NA
TGTGCCAGCAGCAAACGGTCGGCCAAAAACATTCAGTACTTC
CASSKRSAKNIQYF
>TRBV19|TRBD1|TRBJ2-3|few
TGTGCCAGTAGTATAGCCTGGGACAGGGGGCGCTCCGATACGCAGTATTTT
CASSIAWDRGRSDTQYF
>TRBV29-1|TRBD2|TRBJ2-1|NA
TGCAGCGTTGAAAGAAGTAGCGGGGAGACCTACAATGAGCAGTTCTTC
CSVERSSGETYNEQFF